This TCR beta chain was documented in a study of response to subunit inactivated influenza vaccine. Study-wide results and caveats: Authors suggested seasonal influenza vaccinations each recruit few new T cells.

A remark on this clonotype: Antigen: not known.

MiXCR was run by TCRdb on the RT-PCR reads, yielding one entry per CDR3 protein. The sample records around 520,000 distinct CDR3 sequences, 12% being singletons. The CDR3 runs 13 residues. Germline values: CDR1 ENHRY, CDR2 SYGVKD. Trimming stripped 2 bases from V and 2 bases from J, with 7 bases between. The receptor was derived from a man aged 45 to 65 who received an inactivated influenza vaccine. This sequence joins TRBV10-3 and TRBJ2-7; D remains unclear. The sequences come from PBMCs from blood, collected on the day of vaccination. Here the CDR3 reads CAISEARTYEQYF. The DNA of the CDR3 is TGTGCCATCAGTGAGGCCCGGACCTACGAGCAGTACTTC.